Detailed here is one TCR beta chain. This entry is derived from a study of shared clonotypes between healthy human individuals. The CDR3 is made up of 16 amino acids. The germline V gene has CDR1 PRHDT and CDR2 FYEKMQ (reference sequence). V was pared by 5 bases and J by 0 bases, with 14 bases between. TCRdb keeps only in-frame clones here, not all; method: immunoSEQ multiplex PCR. The sample carries roughly 2,300,000 clones, just under 95% recorded once. Partitioning of CD4+ cells yielded a CD45RA+ naive subset and a CD45RA-negative memory subset. The receptor comes from a man between 18 and 35 years old in good health. Some clones in this sample may be carry-over from other donors' samples. The specimen was naive CD4+ T cells from PBMCs. Subset in this sample: CD45RA+ positively selected. V and J are TRBV13 and TRBJ2-1; tentative D call: TRBD2 (6 bases). The CDR3 sequence is CASSINAGSSYNEQFF. The CDR3 DNA follows: TGTGCCAGCAGCATTAACGCGGGGAGCTCCTACAATGAGCAGTTCTTC.